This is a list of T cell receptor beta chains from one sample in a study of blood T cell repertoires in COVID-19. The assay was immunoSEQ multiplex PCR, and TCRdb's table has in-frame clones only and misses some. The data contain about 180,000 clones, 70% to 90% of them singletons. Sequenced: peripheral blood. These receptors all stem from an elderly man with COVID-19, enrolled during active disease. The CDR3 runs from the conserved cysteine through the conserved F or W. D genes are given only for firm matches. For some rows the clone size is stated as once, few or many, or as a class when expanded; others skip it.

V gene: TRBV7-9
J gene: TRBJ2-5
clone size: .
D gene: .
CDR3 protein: CASSPREDGGETQYF
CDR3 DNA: TGTGCCAGCAGCCCTAGGGAGGACGGCGGGGAGACCCAGTACTTC

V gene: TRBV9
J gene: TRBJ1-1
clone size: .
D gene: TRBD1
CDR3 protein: CASSPLQGARTEAFF
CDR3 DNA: TGTGCCAGCAGCCCCCTACAGGGGGCAAGGACTGAAGCTTTCTTT

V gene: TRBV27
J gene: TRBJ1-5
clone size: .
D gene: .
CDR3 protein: CASSTYRDQPQHF
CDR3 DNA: TGTGCCAGCAGTACCTACAGGGATCAGCCCCAGCATTTT

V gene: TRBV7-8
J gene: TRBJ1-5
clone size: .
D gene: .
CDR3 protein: CASSLSAGRNQPQHF
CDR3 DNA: TGTGCCAGCAGCTTAAGCGCAGGGAGGAATCAGCCCCAGCATTTT

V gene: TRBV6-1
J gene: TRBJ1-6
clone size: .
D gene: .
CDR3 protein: CASSEAADTYF
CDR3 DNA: TGTGCCAGCAGTGAAGCGGCGGACACATACTTT

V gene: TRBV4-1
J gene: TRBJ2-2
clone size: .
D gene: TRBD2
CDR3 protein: CASSQNRGLADTGELFF
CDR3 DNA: TGCGCCAGCAGCCAAAACAGGGGACTAGCGGACACCGGGGAGCTGTTTTTT

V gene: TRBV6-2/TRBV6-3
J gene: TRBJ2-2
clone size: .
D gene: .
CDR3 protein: CASSYGGPTGELFF
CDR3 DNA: TGTGCCAGCAGTTATGGAGGGCCTACCGGGGAGCTGTTTTTT

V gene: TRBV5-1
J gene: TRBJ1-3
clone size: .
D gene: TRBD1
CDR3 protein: CASSLSGTGAGNTIYF
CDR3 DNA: TGCGCCAGCAGCTTGTCCGGGACAGGCGCCGGAAACACCATATATTTT

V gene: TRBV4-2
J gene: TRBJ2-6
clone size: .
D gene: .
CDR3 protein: CASSQAPVMGAGGANVLTF
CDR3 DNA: TGTGCCAGCAGCCAAGCCCCGGTTATGGGGGCAGGAGGGGCCAACGTCCTGACTTTC

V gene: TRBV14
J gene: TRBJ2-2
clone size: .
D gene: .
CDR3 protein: CASSHFRGAGGELFF
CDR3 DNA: TGTGCCAGCAGCCACTTCCGGGGGGCAGGCGGGGAGCTGTTTTTT

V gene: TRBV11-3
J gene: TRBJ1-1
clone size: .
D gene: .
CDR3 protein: CASSLTANTEAFF
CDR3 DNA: TGTGCCAGCAGCTTAACTGCTAACACTGAAGCTTTCTTT

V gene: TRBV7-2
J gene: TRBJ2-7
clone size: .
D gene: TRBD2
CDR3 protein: CASSRGLADSYEQYF
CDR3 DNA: TGTGCCAGCAGCCGGGGACTAGCGGACTCCTACGAGCAGTACTTC

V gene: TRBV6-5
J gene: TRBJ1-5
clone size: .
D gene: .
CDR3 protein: CASSPRGLGQPQHF
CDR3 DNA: TGTGCCAGCAGTCCCCGAGGGCTAGGTCAGCCCCAGCATTTT

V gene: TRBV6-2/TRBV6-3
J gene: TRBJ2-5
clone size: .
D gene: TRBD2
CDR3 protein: CASSPGLAAIQETQYF
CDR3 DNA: TGTGCCAGCAGCCCCGGACTAGCGGCTATCCAAGAGACCCAGTACTTC

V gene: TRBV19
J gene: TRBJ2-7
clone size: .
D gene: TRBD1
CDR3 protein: CASMGQKSSYEQYF
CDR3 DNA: TGTGCCAGTATGGGACAGAAAAGCTCCTACGAGCAGTACTTC

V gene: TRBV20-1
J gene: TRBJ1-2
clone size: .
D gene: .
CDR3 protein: CSASRTGFDYGYTF
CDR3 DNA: TGCAGTGCTAGTAGAACAGGGTTTGACTATGGCTACACCTTC

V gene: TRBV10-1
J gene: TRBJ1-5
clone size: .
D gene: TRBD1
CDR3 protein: CASSESEDRNQPQHF
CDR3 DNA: TGCGCCAGCAGTGAGTCGGAGGACAGGAATCAGCCCCAGCATTTT

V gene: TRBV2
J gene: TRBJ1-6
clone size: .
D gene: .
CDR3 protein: CASISDRGNSPLHF
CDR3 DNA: TGTGCCAGCATTTCGGACCGGGGAAATTCACCCCTCCACTTT

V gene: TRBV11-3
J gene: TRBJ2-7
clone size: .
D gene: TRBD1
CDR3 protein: CASSLDSGQYYEQYF
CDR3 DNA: TGTGCCAGCAGCTTAGATTCGGGACAGTACTACGAGCAGTACTTC

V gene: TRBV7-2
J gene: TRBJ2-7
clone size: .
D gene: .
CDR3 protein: CASSSDSGVKQYF
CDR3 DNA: TGTGCCAGCAGTTCCGACTCCGGGGTCAAGCAGTACTTC

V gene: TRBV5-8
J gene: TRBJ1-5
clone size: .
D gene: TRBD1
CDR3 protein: CASSTGTGSYSNQPQHF
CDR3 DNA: TGTGCCAGCAGCACCGGGACAGGATCTTATAGCAATCAGCCCCAGCATTTT

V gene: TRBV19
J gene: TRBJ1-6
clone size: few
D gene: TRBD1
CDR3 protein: CASSIQTGTGYNSPLHF
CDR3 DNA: TGTGCCAGTAGTATTCAAACCGGGACAGGGTATAATTCACCCCTCCACTTT

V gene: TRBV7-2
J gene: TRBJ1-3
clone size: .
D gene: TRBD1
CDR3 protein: CASSKQGAGSGNTIYF
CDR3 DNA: TGTGCCAGCAGTAAACAGGGGGCCGGCTCTGGAAACACCATATATTTT

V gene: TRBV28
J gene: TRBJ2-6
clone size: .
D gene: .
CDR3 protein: CASSTSGRGANVLTF
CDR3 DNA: TGTGCCAGCAGCACCTCAGGGCGGGGGGCCAACGTCCTGACTTTC

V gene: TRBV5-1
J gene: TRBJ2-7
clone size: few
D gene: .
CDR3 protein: CASSLDRLYEQYF
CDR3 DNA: TGCGCCAGCAGCTTGGACAGGCTCTACGAGCAGTACTTC

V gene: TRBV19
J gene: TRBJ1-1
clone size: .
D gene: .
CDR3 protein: CASSMGPYEAFF
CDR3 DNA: TGTGCCAGTAGTATGGGCCCCTATGAGGCTTTCTTT

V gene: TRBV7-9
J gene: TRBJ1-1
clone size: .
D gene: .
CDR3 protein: CASSLGQNTEAFF
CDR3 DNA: TGTGCCAGCAGCTTGGGACAGAACACTGAAGCTTTCTTT

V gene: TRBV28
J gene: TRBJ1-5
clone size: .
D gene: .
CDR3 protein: CASSSFSPQGTGQPQHF
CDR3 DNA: TGTGCCAGCAGTTCCTTTTCTCCTCAGGGTACGGGTCAGCCCCAGCATTTT

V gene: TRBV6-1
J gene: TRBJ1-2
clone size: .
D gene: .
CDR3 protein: CASSESIGKGAGAGYTF
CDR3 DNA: TGTGCCAGCAGTGAATCGATAGGAAAAGGGGCTGGCGCTGGCTACACCTTC

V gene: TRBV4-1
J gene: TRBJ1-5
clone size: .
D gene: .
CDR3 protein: CASSQDNNQPQHF
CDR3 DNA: TGCGCCAGCAGCCAAGATAATAATCAGCCCCAGCATTTT

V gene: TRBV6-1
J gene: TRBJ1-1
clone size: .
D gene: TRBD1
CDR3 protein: CASSEARTGARGLGNTEAFF
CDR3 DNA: TGTGCCAGCAGTGAAGCGCGGACAGGGGCGAGGGGGCTTGGGAACACTGAAGCTTTCTTT

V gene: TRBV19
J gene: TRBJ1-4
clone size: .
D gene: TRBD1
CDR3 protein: CASIDDRENEKLFF
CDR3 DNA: TGTGCCAGTATCGACGACAGGGAAAATGAAAAACTGTTTTTT

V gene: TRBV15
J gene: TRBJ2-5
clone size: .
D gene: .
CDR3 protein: CATSAQDQETQYF
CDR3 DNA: TGTGCCACCAGCGCCCAGGACCAAGAGACCCAGTACTTC

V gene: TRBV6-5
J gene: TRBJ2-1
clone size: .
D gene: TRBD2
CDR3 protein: CASSLSGDEQFF
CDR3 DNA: TGTGCCAGCAGTCTTAGCGGGGATGAGCAGTTCTTC

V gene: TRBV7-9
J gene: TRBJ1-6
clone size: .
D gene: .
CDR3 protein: CASSSGLSMHSPLHF
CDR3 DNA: TGTGCCAGCAGCTCGGGACTTTCAATGCATTCACCCCTCCACTTT

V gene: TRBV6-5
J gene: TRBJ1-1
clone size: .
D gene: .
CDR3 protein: CASSYFGDTEAFF
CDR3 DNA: TGTGCCAGCAGTTACTTCGGGGACACTGAAGCTTTCTTT

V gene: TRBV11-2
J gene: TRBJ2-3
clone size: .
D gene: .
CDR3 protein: CASSLRSTGGMADTQYF
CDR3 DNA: TGTGCCAGCAGCTTACGGTCAACGGGGGGCATGGCAGATACGCAGTATTTT

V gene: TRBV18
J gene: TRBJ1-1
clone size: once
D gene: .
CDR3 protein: CASSGTQNTEAFF
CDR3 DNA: TGTGCCAGCTCCGGGACACAGAACACTGAAGCTTTCTTT

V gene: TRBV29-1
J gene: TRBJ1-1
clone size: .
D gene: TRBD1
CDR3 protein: CSVVPDRPAFSNTEAFF
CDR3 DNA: TGCAGCGTTGTTCCGGACAGGCCGGCTTTTTCGAACACTGAAGCTTTCTTT

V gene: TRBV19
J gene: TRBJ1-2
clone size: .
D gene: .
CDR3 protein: CASSLIAANYGYTF
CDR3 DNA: TGTGCCAGTAGCCTCATAGCGGCTAACTATGGCTACACCTTC

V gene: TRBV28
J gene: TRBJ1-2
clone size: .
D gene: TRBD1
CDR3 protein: CASAVDRVNYGYTF
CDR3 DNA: TGTGCCAGCGCAGTTGACAGGGTGAACTATGGCTACACCTTC

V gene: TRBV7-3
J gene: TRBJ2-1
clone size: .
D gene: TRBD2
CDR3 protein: CASSPAGTTHTQFF
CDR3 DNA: TGTGCCAGCAGCCCCGCAGGGACTACCCATACCCAGTTCTTC

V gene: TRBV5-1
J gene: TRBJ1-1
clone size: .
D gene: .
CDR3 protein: CASSLGGQDRQAFF
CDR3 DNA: TGCGCCAGCAGCTTGGGGGGGCAGGATCGCCAAGCTTTCTTT

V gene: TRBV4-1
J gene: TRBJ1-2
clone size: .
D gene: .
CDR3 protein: CASSQDRQNYGYTF
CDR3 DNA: TGCGCCAGCAGCCAAGATCGACAGAACTATGGCTACACCTTC

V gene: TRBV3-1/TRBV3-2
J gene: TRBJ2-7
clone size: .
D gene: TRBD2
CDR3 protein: CASSQSTGGNEQYF
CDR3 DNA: TGTGCCAGCAGCCAGTCGACGGGGGGGAATGAGCAGTACTTC

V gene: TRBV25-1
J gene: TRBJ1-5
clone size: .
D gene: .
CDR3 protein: CASSARGSNQPQHF
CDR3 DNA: TGTGCCAGCAGTGCTAGGGGTAGCAATCAGCCCCAGCATTTT

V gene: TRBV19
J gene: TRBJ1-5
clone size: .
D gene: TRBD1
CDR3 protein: CASTRDRASNQPQHF
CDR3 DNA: TGTGCCAGTACCAGGGACAGGGCTAGCAATCAGCCCCAGCATTTT

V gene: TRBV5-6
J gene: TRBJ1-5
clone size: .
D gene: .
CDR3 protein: CASSSGGAFSNQPQHF
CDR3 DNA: TGTGCCAGCAGCTCTGGGGGGGCATTTAGCAATCAGCCCCAGCATTTT

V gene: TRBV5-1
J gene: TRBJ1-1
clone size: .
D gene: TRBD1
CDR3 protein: CASSSGQGAEIEAFF
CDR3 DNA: TGCGCCAGCAGCTCTGGACAGGGGGCCGAAATTGAAGCTTTCTTT

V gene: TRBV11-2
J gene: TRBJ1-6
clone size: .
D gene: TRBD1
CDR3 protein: CASSLGSGTGGSPLHF
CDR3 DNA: TGTGCCAGCAGCTTAGGTTCCGGGACAGGGGGTTCACCCCTCCACTTT

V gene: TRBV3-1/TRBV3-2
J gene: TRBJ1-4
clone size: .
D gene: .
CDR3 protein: CASSQYGDNEKLFF
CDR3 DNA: TGTGCCAGCAGCCAATACGGAGATAATGAAAAACTGTTTTTT

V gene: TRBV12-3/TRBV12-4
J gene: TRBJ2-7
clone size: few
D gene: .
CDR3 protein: CASSHRGSYEQYF
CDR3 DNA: TGTGCCAGCAGCCATAGGGGCTCCTACGAGCAGTACTTC

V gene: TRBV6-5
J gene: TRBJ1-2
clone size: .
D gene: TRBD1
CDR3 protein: CASSPDRARGYGYTF
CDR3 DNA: TGTGCCAGCAGTCCCGACAGGGCTCGGGGCTATGGCTACACCTTC

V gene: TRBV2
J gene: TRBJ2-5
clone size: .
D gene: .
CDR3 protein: CASNGAFGASQETQYF
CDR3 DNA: TGTGCCAGCAATGGGGCCTTTGGGGCGTCCCAAGAGACCCAGTACTTC

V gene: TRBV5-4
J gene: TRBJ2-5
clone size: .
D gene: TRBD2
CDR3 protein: CASSLAAAGDVETQYF
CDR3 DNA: TGTGCCAGCAGCTTGGCCGCGGCGGGGGACGTAGAGACCCAGTACTTC